This entry lists 26 T cell receptor beta chains sequenced from one sample in a study of cytomegalovirus exposure and HLA in healthy donors. Amplification used 60 Vbeta primers and 13 Jbeta primers. TCRdb's copy holds only in-frame clones and misses some; the assay was immunoSEQ multiplex PCR. The sample comprises about 180,000 clones, 70% to 80% of which are singletons, and about 2.4% rests with the top ten. Sequenced input: PBMCs. Receptor source: a man between 60 and 75 years old in good health and CMV-seronegative.

In DNA form, the CDR3 reads TGTGCCAGCAGCTACCACCCCCACGGGGGGGCCCGGGAGACCCAGTACTTC. This encodes CASSYHPHGGARETQYF. V usage is TRBV11-2 and J usage is TRBJ2-5; 8 bases are shared with TRBD2. This CDR3 is built from 17 residues. After removal of 4 bases from V and 5 bases from J, the junction contained 15 bases not matched to a gene. In germline, CDR1 is SGHAT, CDR2 FQNNGV.

This clone was seen only a few times. The chain recombines TRBV28 with TRBJ2-7; 11 bases align to TRBD2. The germline gives CDR1 MDHEN, CDR2 SYDVKM. V was pared by 6 bases and J by 0 bases, with 4 bases of the junction left unmatched. The CDR3 totals 15 residues. DNA for the CDR3: TGTGCCAGCAGCCTGGGGACTAGCGGCTCCTACGAGCAGTACTTC. Translating gives CASSLGTSGSYEQYF. The full variable domain, completed using reference TRBV28 and TRBJ2-7, is DVKVTQSSRYLVKRTGEKVFLECVQDMDHENMFWYRQDPGLGLRLIYFSYDVKMKEKGDIPEGYSVSREKKERFSLILESASTNQTSMYLCASSLGTSGSYEQYFGPGTRLTVT.

In its sample, this clone was seen a few times. This sequence joins TRBV7-9 and TRBJ2-7, with D possibly being TRBD2 (6 bases). This CDR3 has 12 residues. Germline V gene sequence: CDR1 SEHNR, CDR2 FQNEAQ (reference sequence). Trimming shortened V by 6 bases and J by 6 bases, and 12 bases separated the two germline ends. CDR3 in DNA: TGTGCCAGCAGGGGAGGCGCTCCCGAGCAGTACTTC. Protein: CASRGGAPEQYF. The whole variable domain, filled in from reference TRBV7-9 and TRBJ2-7, reads DTGVSQNPRHKITKRGQNVTFRCDPISEHNRLYWYRQTLGQGPEFLTYFQNEAQLEKSRLLSDRFSAERPKGSFSTLEIQRTEQGDSAMYLCASRGGAPEQYFGPGTRLTVT.

J is TRBJ2-2 and V is TRBV5-1, with D uncertain. V lost 1 base and J lost 1, with 8 bases in between. From germline, CDR1 is SGHRS and CDR2 YFSETQ. The CDR3 totals 15 residues. The CDR3 sequence: CASSLSRLNTGELFF. In nucleotides, the CDR3 is TGCGCCAGCAGCTTGAGCCGCCTGAACACCGGGGAGCTGTTTTTT.

This clone was detected once. The chain links TRBV28 to TRBJ2-7; tentative D call: TRBD2 (6 bases). V was pared by 7 bases and J by 7 bases, with 17 bases between. The CDR3 loop spans 13 amino acids. CDR1 is MDHEN, CDR2 SYDVKM, per germline. The CDR3 DNA sequence: TGTGCCAGCACCTGGACGGGGGTTTTAGAGCAGTACTTC. It is translated as CASTWTGVLEQYF.

The J gene is TRBJ2-2, the V gene TRBV19; 9 bases fit TRBD1. Germline assignment: CDR1 LNHDA and CDR2 SQIVND (reference sequence). CDR3 length: 17 residues. J was trimmed by 1 base and V by 7 bases; bases with no gene match: 10. The CDR3, as DNA: TGTGCCAGTACCAATGTCCGGGGACAGGGGAACACCGGGGAGCTGTTTTTT. Its translation: CASTNVRGQGNTGELFF.

The rearrangement uses TRBV7-2 and TRBJ1-2; tentatively, D is TRBD1 (5 bases). V lost 2 bases, J lost 6 bases, and 22 bases lay in between. There are 17 residues in the CDR3. Germline V gene lookup returns CDR1 SGHTA and CDR2 FQGNSA. This chain's CDR3 is CASSLRPPGVGDDGYTF. The CDR3 nucleotides read TGTGCCAGCAGCTTACGGCCACCGGGGGTAGGGGATGATGGCTACACCTTC.

Here the CDR3 reads CASRRRQDLNYGYTF. CDR3 DNA sequence: TGTGCCAGCAGGCGAAGACAGGATTTGAACTATGGCTACACCTTC. The chain couples TRBV2 to TRBJ1-2; TRBD1 is a possible D gene (6 bases). Trimming left V 6 bases short and J 2 bases short, with 16 bases between. The CDR3 is 15 amino acids. Germline CDR1 SNHLY, CDR2 FYNNEI. Combining the CDR3 with reference TRBV2 and TRBJ1-2 gives the whole variable domain EPEVTQTPSHQVTQMGQEVILRCVPISNHLYFYWYRQILGQKVEFLVSFYNNEISEKSEIFDDQFSVERPDGSNFTLKIRSTKLEDSAMYFCASRRRQDLNYGYTFGSGTRLTVV.

The chain employs TRBV7-2 and TRBJ1-1; D might be TRBD1 (6 bases). The CDR3 loop spans 14 amino acids. Germline CDR1 is SGHTA and CDR2 is FQGNSA. V was shortened by 7 bases and J by 3 bases, with 15 bases between the two germline ends. For the CDR3, the DNA is TGTGCCAGCACCCAATCCGGACAGTACACTGAAGCTTTCTTT. Protein product: CASTQSGQYTEAFF.

This sequence joins TRBV28 and TRBJ1-5; D is possibly TRBD1 (5 bases). The V gene lost 5 bases and the J gene lost 0 bases, with 14 bases spanning the gap. This CDR3 is built from 16 residues. CDR1 MDHEN and CDR2 SYDVKM come from the germline V gene. CDR3 in amino acids: CASSPEEGLSNQPQHF. For the CDR3, the DNA is TGTGCCAGCAGTCCGGAAGAGGGACTTAGCAATCAGCCCCAGCATTTT.

CDR3 sequence: CASSLVTGPTHIPYEQYF. The CDR3 nucleotides read TGTGCCAGCAGCTTAGTTACAGGGCCCACTCACATTCCCTACGAGCAGTACTTC. J is TRBJ2-7 and V is TRBV7-6, with D perhaps TRBD1 (6 bases). Germline V gene sequence: CDR1 SGHVS, CDR2 FNYEAQ. The CDR3 extends over 18 amino acids. Deletions cut 1 base from V and 2 bases from J, with 21 bases between.

The chain couples TRBV7-9 to TRBJ1-6; possible D gene TRBD1, 5 bases. The CDR3 has 12 residues. Per germline, CDR1 SEHNR and CDR2 FQNEAQ (reference sequence). Trimming removed 11 bases from V and 5 bases from J, with 10 bases in between. The CDR3 reads CAGQTDNSPLHF. For the CDR3, the DNA is TGTGCCGGCCAGACAGATAATTCACCCCTCCACTTT.

V is TRBV15 and J is TRBJ2-7, with TRBD2 matching over 7 bases. The germline gives CDR1 LNHNV, CDR2 YYDKDF (reference sequence). V was pared by 1 base and J by 3 bases, with 3 bases of the junction left unmatched. The CDR3 totals 14 residues. The CDR3 coding sequence is TGTGCCACCAGCAGAGGAGGGACTAACTACGAGCAGTACTTC. Protein: CATSRGGTNYEQYF.

The chain carries TRBV15 and TRBJ2-5; no definite D call. The CDR3 covers 14 residues. With 4 bases removed from V and 7 bases from J, the gap between germline ends came to 16 bases. CDR1 LNHNV and CDR2 YYDKDF come from the germline V gene (reference sequence). For the CDR3, the DNA is TGTGCCACCAGCACACGCGATACGAAACGGACCCAGTACTTC. It specifies CATSTRDTKRTQYF.

The rearrangement uses TRBV28 and TRBJ2-7; D may be TRBD1 (6 bases). The CDR3 sequence is 14 residues long. V was trimmed by 7 bases and J by 4 bases, leaving 17 bases between them. From germline, CDR1 is MDHEN and CDR2 SYDVKM. The CDR3 here is CASISGDPPYEQYF. The CDR3 nucleotides are TGTGCCAGCATTTCAGGGGATCCGCCTTACGAGCAGTACTTC. Complete variable domain (other parts from reference TRBV28 and TRBJ2-7): DVKVTQSSRYLVKRTGEKVFLECVQDMDHENMFWYRQDPGLGLRLIYFSYDVKMKEKGDIPEGYSVSREKKERFSLILESASTNQTSMYLCASISGDPPYEQYFGPGTRLTVT.

This chain joins TRBV27 and TRBJ2-7, with 8 nucleotides matching TRBD1. This CDR3 is 15 amino acids long. Germline CDR1 MNHEY, CDR2 SMNVEV (reference sequence). The V and J ends lost 10 bases and 3 bases, in that order; junction bases with no gene match: 14. CDR3 bases: TGTGCCAACCGACACAGGGGGGTCGTAGGCTACGAGCAGTACTTC. It codes for CANRHRGVVGYEQYF.

The chain uses TRBV6-6 and TRBJ2-6, with no clear D. The V gene's germline CDR1 is MNHNY and CDR2 SVGAGI (reference sequence). V lost 4 bases and J lost 0, with 4 bases in between. CDR3 size: 14 residues. The CDR3 spells CASSSSSGANVLTF. The CDR3 nucleotides read TGTGCCAGCAGTTCCAGCTCTGGGGCCAACGTCCTGACTTTC.

The chain joins TRBV7-9 to TRBJ2-2, with D uncertain. The CDR3 is made up of 16 amino acids. Germline lookup yields CDR1 SEHNR and CDR2 FQNEAQ (reference sequence). Deletions cut 0 bases from V and 2 bases from J, with 10 bases between. This CDR3 reads CASSLAGLRNTGELFF. In nucleotides, the CDR3 is TGTGCCAGCAGCTTAGCTGGGCTTAGAAACACCGGGGAGCTGTTTTTT.

In its sample, this clone was seen once. This sequence joins TRBV14 and TRBJ1-6; D is ambiguous. Deletions cut 2 bases from V and 0 bases from J, with 8 bases between. From germline, CDR1 is SGHDN and CDR2 FVKESK. The CDR3 sequence is 16 residues long. CDR3 bases: TGTGCCAGCAGCCAACGAGGTATCTCCTATAATTCACCCCTCCACTTT. Translated, it gives CASSQRGISYNSPLHF.

V gene TRBV5-1 combines with J gene TRBJ2-2; 12 bases match TRBD1. The CDR3 runs 14 residues. V shed 7 bases and J 7 bases; nucleotides not matched to a gene: 5. The V gene's germline CDR1 is SGHRS and CDR2 YFSETQ. The CDR3 sequence: CASGTGGRYGELFF. The CDR3 DNA is TGCGCCAGCGGGACAGGGGGCAGGTACGGGGAGCTGTTTTTT. Using reference TRBV5-1 and TRBJ2-2 for the parts outside the CDR3, the full variable domain is KAGVTQTPRYLIKTRGQQVTLSCSPISGHRSVSWYQQTPGQGLQFLFEYFSETQRNKGNFPGRFSGRQFSNSRSEMNVSTLELGDSALYLCASGTGGRYGELFFGEGSRLTVL.

This chain joins TRBV6-1 and TRBJ1-5; 8 nucleotides align to TRBD1. Germline trimming cut 3 bases from V and 7 bases from J; bases unmatched to any gene: 5. Per the germline V gene, CDR1 is MNHNS and CDR2 is SASEGT. The CDR3 sequence is 14 residues long. The CDR3 nucleotides are TGTGCCAGCAGTGAGACAGGGGAAGGACAGCCCCAGCATTTT. Protein sequence: CASSETGEGQPQHF.

This chain uses TRBV6-1 with TRBJ1-2; weak D call: TRBD1 (5 bases). The CDR3 extends over 15 amino acids. Germline CDR1 reads MNHNS; CDR2 reads SASEGT. The germline V and J ends were trimmed by 1 base and 8 bases, with 17 bases remaining between them. CDR3 region: CASSEVWSREDGYTF. The CDR3 region has the DNA TGTGCCAGCAGTGAAGTGTGGTCCAGGGAGGACGGCTACACCTTC.

The chain links TRBV11-2 to TRBJ2-3, with a weak D call TRBD2 (5 bases). Germline CDR1 is SGHAT and CDR2 is FQNNGV. Trimming removed 5 bases from V and 2 bases from J, with 11 bases in between. This CDR3 has 14 amino acids. CDR3 nucleotide sequence: TGTGCCAGCAGCCTCCCGGGGTTCACAGATACGCAGTATTTT. It yields the protein CASSLPGFTDTQYF.

The chain recombines TRBV9 with TRBJ1-2; possibly TRBD1 for D (6 bases). The V gene's germline CDR1 is SGDLS and CDR2 YYNGEE. The ends were cut back, 0 bases at V and 2 bases at J, with 11 bases in the middle. CDR3 length equals 15 residues. The CDR3 reads CASSVGSTGNYGYTF. The CDR3 DNA reads TGTGCCAGCAGCGTAGGGAGTACAGGGAACTATGGCTACACCTTC. Using reference TRBV9 and TRBJ1-2 for the parts outside the CDR3, the full variable domain is DSGVTQTPKHLITATGQRVTLRCSPRSGDLSVYWYQQSLDQGLQFLIQYYNGEERAKGNILERFSAQQFPDLHSELNLSSLELGDSALYFCASSVGSTGNYGYTFGSGTRLTVV.

The chain employs TRBV7-2 and TRBJ1-5; D is uncertain. The CDR3 length is 14 residues. Trimming left V 3 bases short and J 0 bases short, with 6 bases between. Germline lookup yields CDR1 SGHTA and CDR2 FQGNSA. In DNA form, the CDR3 reads TGTGCCAGCAGCTTCTCGGGTAGCAATCAGCCCCAGCATTTT. Amino acids: CASSFSGSNQPQHF.

This rearrangement joins TRBV25-1 to TRBJ1-1; D is unresolved. The CDR3 totals 13 residues. CDR1 and CDR2 (germline): MGHDK, SYGVNS. The V end lost 5 bases, the J end lost 1 base, and 8 bases lay between the germline ends. The CDR3 region is CASSHSGNTEAFF. The CDR3 nucleotides read TGTGCCAGCAGTCACTCCGGGAACACTGAAGCTTTCTTT.